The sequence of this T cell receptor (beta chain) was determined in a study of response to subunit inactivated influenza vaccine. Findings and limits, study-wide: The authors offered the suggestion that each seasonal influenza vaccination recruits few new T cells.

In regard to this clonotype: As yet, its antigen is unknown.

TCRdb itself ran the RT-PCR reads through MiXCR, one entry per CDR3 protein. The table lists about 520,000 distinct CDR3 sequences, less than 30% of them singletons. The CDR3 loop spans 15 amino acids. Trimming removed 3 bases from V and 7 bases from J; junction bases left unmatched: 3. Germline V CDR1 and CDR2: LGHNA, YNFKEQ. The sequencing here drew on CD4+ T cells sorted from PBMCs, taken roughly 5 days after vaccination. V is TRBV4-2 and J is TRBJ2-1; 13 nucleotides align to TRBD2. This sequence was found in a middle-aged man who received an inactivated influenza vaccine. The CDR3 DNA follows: TGTGCCAGCAGCCATACTAGCGGGAGGGGTAATGAGCAGTTCTTC. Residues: CASSHTSGRGNEQFF.